Reported below is one TCR beta chain. These data come from a study of blood T cell repertoires in COVID-19. Study in general: Sites across the United States, Italy and Spain contributed samples from acute and convalescent COVID-19. Nucleic acid was either cDNA or gDNA, and it came from T cells, B-cell-depleted T cells, or PBMCs.

The data were produced by immunoSEQ multiplex PCR, yet TCRdb's version contains in-frame clones alone and is incomplete. The sample includes under 400,000 clones, roughly 90% of them seen just once. Germline CDR1 reads MDHEN; CDR2 reads SYDVKM. The CDR3 covers 13 residues. V lost 7 bases and J lost 6, with 13 bases in between. This chain links TRBV28 with TRBJ2-1; D is unclear. This receptor was obtained from a woman aged 55-70 years with COVID-19, enrolled during active disease. The sample was peripheral blood. CDR3 coding DNA: TGTGCCAGCACACCGGTCCCTCGCAATGAGCAGTTCTTC. This translates into CASTPVPRNEQFF.